One and the same sample provided the 14 T cell receptor beta chains below, sequenced in a study of T cell clones after liver transplantation. Libraries were prepared by immunoSEQ multiplex PCR; TCRdb keeps only in-frame clonotypes and omits some of them. The repertoire has fewer than 85,000 clones, roughly 80% of them found once; the top ten carry 0.79%. The sample was CD4+ T cells from blood, taken 12 months after liver transplant. The receptors stem from a human patient who received a liver transplant. Some T cells could come from the graft donor.

The genes are TRBV5-6 and TRBJ2-1; the match to TRBD2 covers 14 bases. This CDR3 has 15 amino acids. Germline values: CDR1 SGHDT, CDR2 YYEEEE. V gave up 2 bases and J gave up 8 bases; unmatched junction bases: 3. The CDR3 loop reads CASSFGTSGSDEQFF. The CDR3 DNA reads as TGTGCCAGCAGCTTCGGGACTAGCGGGAGCGATGAGCAGTTCTTC.

CDR3 sequence (DNA): TGTGCCAGGTGGACTAGCGGGGTCTACGAGCAGTACTTC. It translates to CARWTSGVYEQYF. The chain links TRBV27 to TRBJ2-7; 12 bases are a match to TRBD2. J gave up 3 bases and V 9 bases, and 3 bases lay outside the gene matches. Looked up from germline, CDR1 is MNHEY and CDR2 is SMNVEV (reference sequence). This CDR3 spans 13 amino acids.

The CDR3 region has the DNA TGTGCCAGCAGAACCCTCGGGGCAGGGGAAAGGAACACTGAAGCTTTCTTT. Translated: CASRTLGAGERNTEAFF. The genes are TRBV28 and TRBJ1-1, with a tentative D call TRBD1 (6 bases). Germline values: CDR1 MDHEN, CDR2 SYDVKM. V lost 6 bases, J lost 1 base, and 21 bases lay in between. This CDR3 has 17 residues.

The sample holds a few counts of this clone. V is TRBV21-1 and J is TRBJ2-1; the table's D call TRBD1 went unverified against the DNA. TRBV21-1 is deemed a pseudogene. The CDR3 runs to 18 residues. Here the CDR3 DNA reads TGTGCCAGCAGCAAAGCGCTTGGGACAGGGGGCAGGGGGAATGAGCAGTTCTTC. It codes for CASSKALGTGGRGNEQFF.

In its sample, this clone was seen a few times. This chain joins TRBV7-9 and TRBJ1-4; D possibly corresponds to TRBD1 (5 bases). Germline V gives CDR1 SEHNR, CDR2 FQNEAQ (reference sequence). V dropped 5 bases and J dropped 0 bases, with 19 bases sitting between them. This CDR3 comprises 18 residues. The DNA for the CDR3 is TGTGCCAGCAGCCATTTAACAGGATCCCTCGCAACTAATGAAAAACTGTTTTTT. Protein sequence: CASSHLTGSLATNEKLFF.

This clone was picked up one time. The genes are TRBV5-1 and TRBJ2-6, with TRBD1 matching over 7 bases. The germline CDR1 and CDR2 sequences are SGHRS and YFSETQ. V shed 0 bases and J 3 bases; nucleotides not matched to a gene: 6. The CDR3 consists of 17 residues. The CDR3 spells CASSLATGIFGANVLTF. The CDR3 DNA sequence: TGCGCCAGCAGCTTGGCGACAGGGATTTTTGGGGCCAACGTCCTGACTTTC.

The chain combines TRBV10-1 with TRBJ2-7, with 8 positions matching TRBD1. The CDR3 spans 13 residues. CDR1 WNHNN and CDR2 SYGVQD come from the germline V gene (reference sequence). V lost 7 bases to trimming and J lost 5 bases; unmatched junction nucleotides: 7. The DNA for the CDR3 is TGCGCCAGCAAAGGACAGGGAAGACACGAGCAGTACTTC. Translation gives CASKGQGRHEQYF.

The gene calls are TRBV6-1 and TRBJ2-7, with D possibly being TRBD2 (5 bases). Germline-derived CDR1 and CDR2 are MNHNS and SASEGT. The V gene lost 7 bases and the J gene lost 1 base, with 11 bases spanning the gap. The CDR3 totals 13 residues. The CDR3 protein is CASTSITSYEQYF. The CDR3 DNA sequence: TGTGCCAGCACTAGCATAACTTCCTACGAGCAGTACTTC.

The gene calls are TRBV7-9 and TRBJ1-4; weak D call: TRBD1 (5 bases). Trimming removed 1 base from V and 5 bases from J, with 11 bases in between. This CDR3 comprises 15 residues. Germline V lookup: CDR1 SEHNR, CDR2 FQNEAQ (reference sequence). CDR3 in DNA: TGTGCCAGCAGCTTAGAGGGGCTCCCCAATGAAAAACTGTTTTTT. Translation: CASSLEGLPNEKLFF.

This clone was found many times. In DNA, the CDR3 is TGCGCCAGCATGCCTGGGACTAGCGGGGCCTACGAGCAGTACTTC. Translating it yields CASMPGTSGAYEQYF. The rearrangement links TRBV10-2 to TRBJ2-7; TRBD2 aligns across 13 bases. CDR3 length equals 15 residues. Germline CDR1 and CDR2: WSHSY and SAAADI. Germline trimming cut 7 bases from V and 2 bases from J; bases unmatched to any gene: 5.

This chain links TRBV14 with TRBJ2-1, with TRBD1 as a possible D gene (6 bases). Trimming cost V 3 bases and J 10 bases, with 13 bases left between them. Germline V CDR1 and CDR2: SGHDN, FVKESK. This CDR3 is built from 13 residues. The CDR3 spells CASSHLDSGEQFF. As DNA, the CDR3 is TGTGCCAGCAGCCACCTGGACAGCGGCGAGCAGTTCTTC.

The V and J genes are TRBV6-1 and TRBJ1-2, with D uncertain. The CDR3 runs to 15 residues. CDR1 and CDR2 from the germline V gene are MNHNS and SASEGT. V lost 3 bases and J lost 2, with 13 bases in between. CDR3 bases: TGTGCCAGCAGTGAGGATCACGCAGGAAACTATGGCTACACCTTC. It is translated as CASSEDHAGNYGYTF.

The chain has TRBV18 and TRBJ2-3; possibly TRBD1 or TRBD2 for D (8 bases each). Trimming stripped 7 bases from V and 8 bases from J, with 28 bases between. The length of the CDR3 is 17 residues. The germline CDR1 and CDR2 sequences are KGHSH and LQKENI. CDR3: CASWTGNGREGQGTQYF. The CDR3 nucleotides read TGTGCCAGCTGGACAGGGAATGGCCGGGAGGGCCAAGGTACGCAGTATTTT.

The chain recombines TRBV28 with TRBJ2-7, with 7 bases fitting TRBD2. V was clipped by 6 bases and J by 1 base; unmatched bases: 3. Germline values: CDR1 MDHEN, CDR2 SYDVKM. This CDR3 spans 13 amino acids. CDR3 region: CASRTSLSYEQYF. In nucleotides, the CDR3 is TGTGCCAGCAGGACTAGCCTTTCCTACGAGCAGTACTTC.